This record looks at one T cell receptor beta chain sequence and its context. Its cognate antigen is unknown. Additional DNA sequences in this sample encode the identical CDR3. Libraries were prepared by immunoSEQ multiplex PCR; TCRdb keeps only in-frame clonotypes and omits some of them. This sample has around 50,000 clones; around 70% occur once, and the top ten carry 5% to 5.5%. Between the trimmed V and J ends, which lost 5 bases and 4 bases, there was a span of 9 bases. The CDR3 has 13 amino acids. Germline V CDR1 and CDR2: LNHDA, SQIVND (reference sequence). This record belongs to a study of vaccination effects on CD4 cells after COVID-19. About the research overall: Relative to the second dose, post-vaccine samples were obtained a median of 72 days later.

CD4+ T cells were isolated after about nine days of culture. A PCR test confirmed that the person had SARS-CoV-2 infection between March and December 2020. Of the BNT162b2 and mRNA-1273 vaccines, participants received two doses of one or the other. V and J are TRBV19 and TRBJ1-5; perhaps TRBD1 as D (5 bases). The material was CD4+ T cells from PBMCs cultured without peptide, obtained after COVID-19 vaccination. The origin of this receptor is a human donor who had a prior SARS-CoV-2 infection. The CDR3 loop reads CASSVDRNQPQHF. The CDR3 DNA sequence: TGTGCCAGTAGTGTCGACAGAAATCAGCCCCAGCATTTT. The full variable domain, its missing parts supplied by reference TRBV19 and TRBJ1-5, is DGGITQSPKYLFRKEGQNVTLSCEQNLNHDAMYWYRQDPGQGLRLIYYSQIVNDFQKGDIAEGYSVSREKKESFPLTVTSAQKNPTAFYLCASSVDRNQPQHFGDGTRLSIL.